This section outlines one T cell receptor beta chain sequence together with its context. These data belong to a study of cytomegalovirus exposure and HLA in healthy donors. CDR3 length: 14 amino acids. V shed 6 bases, J shed 4 bases, and the junction held 9 bases outside the gene matches. CDR1 is MNHNY and CDR2 is SVGAGI in the germline V gene (reference sequence). This PCR relied on a set of 60 Vbeta primers and 13 Jbeta primers. TCRdb's copy holds only in-frame clones and misses some; the assay was immunoSEQ multiplex PCR. The sample includes 150,000 to 200,000 clones, roughly 80% of them seen just once.

What was sequenced was PBMCs. This chain uses TRBV6-6 with TRBJ2-7; 7 bases line up with TRBD2. The origin of this receptor is a man in his fifties in good health and CMV-seropositive. CDR3 sequence (DNA): TGTGCCAGCAGACCCGGGACTACTTCTTACGAGCAGTACTTC. It yields the protein CASRPGTTSYEQYF.